This T cell receptor (beta chain) was recovered during a study of blood T cell repertoires in COVID-19. The protocol was immunoSEQ multiplex PCR, while the TCRdb copy is restricted to in-frame clones and leaves out a portion. The sample lists around 150,000 clones, approximately 88% occurring once. The CDR3 is made up of 15 amino acids. Per the germline V gene, CDR1 is MDHEN and CDR2 is SYDVKM. The V end lost 4 bases, the J end lost 6 bases, and 18 bases lay between the germline ends. Participant reports of clinical history set cohort assignment. The TCR sequence derives from a man aged 70-80 years who had been exposed to COVID-19. The genes are TRBV28 and TRBJ1-1; no reliable D call. Sequencing was carried out using PBMCs or T cells enriched from blood (not recorded which). CDR3 bases: TGTGCCAGCAGTTCGGGAGTCCGCCCGGTCGCTGAAGCTTTCTTT. Its protein product is CASSSGVRPVAEAFF.